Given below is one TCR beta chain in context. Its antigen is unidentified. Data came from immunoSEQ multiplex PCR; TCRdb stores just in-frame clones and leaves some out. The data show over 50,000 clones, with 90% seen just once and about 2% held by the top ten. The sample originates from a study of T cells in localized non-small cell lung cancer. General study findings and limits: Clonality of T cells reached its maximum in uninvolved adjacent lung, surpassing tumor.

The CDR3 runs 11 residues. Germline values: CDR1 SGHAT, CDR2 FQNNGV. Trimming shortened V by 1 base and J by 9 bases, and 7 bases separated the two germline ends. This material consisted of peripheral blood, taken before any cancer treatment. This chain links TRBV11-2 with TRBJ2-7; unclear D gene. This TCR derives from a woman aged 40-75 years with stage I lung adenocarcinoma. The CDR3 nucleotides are TGTGCCAGCAGCTTAGGATCCGGGCAGTACTTC. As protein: CASSLGSGQYF.